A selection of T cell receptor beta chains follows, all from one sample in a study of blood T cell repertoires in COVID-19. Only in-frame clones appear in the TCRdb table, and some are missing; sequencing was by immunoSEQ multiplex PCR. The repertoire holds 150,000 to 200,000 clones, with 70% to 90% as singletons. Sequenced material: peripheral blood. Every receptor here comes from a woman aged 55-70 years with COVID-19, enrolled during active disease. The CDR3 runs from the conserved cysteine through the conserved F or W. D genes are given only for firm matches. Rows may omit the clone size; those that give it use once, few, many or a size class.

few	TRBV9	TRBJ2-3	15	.	TGTGCCAGCAGCGTAGATTCTGTAAGCACAGATACGCAGTATTTT	CASSVDSVSTDTQYF
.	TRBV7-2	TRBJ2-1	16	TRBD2	TGTGCCAGCAGCTTCTCGACTAGCGGGATAAGGAATGAGCAGTTCTTC	CASSFSTSGIRNEQFF
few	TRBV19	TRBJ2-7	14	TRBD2	TGTGCCAGTAGTATACTAGCGGGAGCCTACGAGCAGTACTTC	CASSILAGAYEQYF
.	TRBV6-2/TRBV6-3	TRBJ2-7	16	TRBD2	TGTGCCAGCAGTGTCCCGACTAGCGGGGTTTCCTACGAGCAGTACTTC	CASSVPTSGVSYEQYF
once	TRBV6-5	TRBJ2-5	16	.	TGTGCCAGCAGTTACTTCTCCCGTGGGAGGCAAGAGACCCAGTACTTC	CASSYFSRGRQETQYF
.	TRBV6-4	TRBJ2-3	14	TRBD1	TGTGCCAGCAGTCCCGACAGGGCATCAGATACGCAGTATTTT	CASSPDRASDTQYF
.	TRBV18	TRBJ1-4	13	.	TGTGCCAGCTCCCCCCGGGTTGGAGAAAAACTGTTTTTT	CASSPRVGEKLFF
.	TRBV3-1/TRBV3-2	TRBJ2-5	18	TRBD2	TGTGCCAGCAGCCGTGGAGGACTAGCGGGAGGTTATCGGGAGACCCAGTACTTC	CASSRGGLAGGYRETQYF
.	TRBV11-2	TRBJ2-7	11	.	TGTGCCAGCAGTAGATCGTTCGAGCAGTACTTC	CASSRSFEQYF
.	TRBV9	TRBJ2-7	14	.	TGTGCCAGCAGCGTAGAGAGGGTAGCCGGCGAGCAGTACTTC	CASSVERVAGEQYF
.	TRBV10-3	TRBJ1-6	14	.	TGTGCCATCAGTAGGGGGGGCTCGGATTCACCCCTCCACTTT	CAISRGGSDSPLHF
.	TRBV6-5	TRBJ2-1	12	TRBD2	TGTGCCAGCAGCTTCACCAGCGGGATTCGGTTCTTC	CASSFTSGIRFF
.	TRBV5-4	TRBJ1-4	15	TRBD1	TGTGCCAGCAGCTCCCGACAGGGGGTAGGTGAAAAACTGTTTTTT	CASSSRQGVGEKLFF
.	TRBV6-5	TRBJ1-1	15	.	TGTGCCAGCAGTTCCTCAGGAGTCTCTAACACTGAAGCTTTCTTT	CASSSSGVSNTEAFF
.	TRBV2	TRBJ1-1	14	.	TGTGCCAGCGGCCAGACAGGACTCCTCACTGAAGCTTTCTTT	CASGQTGLLTEAFF
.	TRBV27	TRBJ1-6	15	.	TGTGCCAGCAGGAGCCCGTCCCCCTATAATTCACCCCTCCACTTT	CASRSPSPYNSPLHF
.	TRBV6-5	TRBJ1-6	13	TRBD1	TGTGCCAGCGGCAGGGTGACAGGGTCACCCCTCCACTTT	CASGRVTGSPLHF
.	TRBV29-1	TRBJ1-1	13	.	TGCAGCGGCGGTGGAAGAGGGAGGACTGAAGCTTTCTTT	CSGGGRGRTEAFF